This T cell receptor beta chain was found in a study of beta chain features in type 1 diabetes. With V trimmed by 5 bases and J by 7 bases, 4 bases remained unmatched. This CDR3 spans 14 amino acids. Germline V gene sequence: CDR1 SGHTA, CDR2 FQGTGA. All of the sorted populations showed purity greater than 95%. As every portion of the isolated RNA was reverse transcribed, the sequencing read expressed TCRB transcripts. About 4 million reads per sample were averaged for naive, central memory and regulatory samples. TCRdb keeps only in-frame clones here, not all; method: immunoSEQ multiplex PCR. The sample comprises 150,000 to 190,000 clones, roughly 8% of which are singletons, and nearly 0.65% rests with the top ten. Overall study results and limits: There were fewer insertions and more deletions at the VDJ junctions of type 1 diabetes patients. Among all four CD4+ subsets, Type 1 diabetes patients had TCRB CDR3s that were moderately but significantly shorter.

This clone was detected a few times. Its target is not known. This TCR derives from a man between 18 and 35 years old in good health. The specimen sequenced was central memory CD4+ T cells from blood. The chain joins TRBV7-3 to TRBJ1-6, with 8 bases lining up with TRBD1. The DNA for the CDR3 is TGTGCCAGCAGCAGGGACAGGATCAATTCACCCCTCCACTTT. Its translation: CASSRDRINSPLHF.